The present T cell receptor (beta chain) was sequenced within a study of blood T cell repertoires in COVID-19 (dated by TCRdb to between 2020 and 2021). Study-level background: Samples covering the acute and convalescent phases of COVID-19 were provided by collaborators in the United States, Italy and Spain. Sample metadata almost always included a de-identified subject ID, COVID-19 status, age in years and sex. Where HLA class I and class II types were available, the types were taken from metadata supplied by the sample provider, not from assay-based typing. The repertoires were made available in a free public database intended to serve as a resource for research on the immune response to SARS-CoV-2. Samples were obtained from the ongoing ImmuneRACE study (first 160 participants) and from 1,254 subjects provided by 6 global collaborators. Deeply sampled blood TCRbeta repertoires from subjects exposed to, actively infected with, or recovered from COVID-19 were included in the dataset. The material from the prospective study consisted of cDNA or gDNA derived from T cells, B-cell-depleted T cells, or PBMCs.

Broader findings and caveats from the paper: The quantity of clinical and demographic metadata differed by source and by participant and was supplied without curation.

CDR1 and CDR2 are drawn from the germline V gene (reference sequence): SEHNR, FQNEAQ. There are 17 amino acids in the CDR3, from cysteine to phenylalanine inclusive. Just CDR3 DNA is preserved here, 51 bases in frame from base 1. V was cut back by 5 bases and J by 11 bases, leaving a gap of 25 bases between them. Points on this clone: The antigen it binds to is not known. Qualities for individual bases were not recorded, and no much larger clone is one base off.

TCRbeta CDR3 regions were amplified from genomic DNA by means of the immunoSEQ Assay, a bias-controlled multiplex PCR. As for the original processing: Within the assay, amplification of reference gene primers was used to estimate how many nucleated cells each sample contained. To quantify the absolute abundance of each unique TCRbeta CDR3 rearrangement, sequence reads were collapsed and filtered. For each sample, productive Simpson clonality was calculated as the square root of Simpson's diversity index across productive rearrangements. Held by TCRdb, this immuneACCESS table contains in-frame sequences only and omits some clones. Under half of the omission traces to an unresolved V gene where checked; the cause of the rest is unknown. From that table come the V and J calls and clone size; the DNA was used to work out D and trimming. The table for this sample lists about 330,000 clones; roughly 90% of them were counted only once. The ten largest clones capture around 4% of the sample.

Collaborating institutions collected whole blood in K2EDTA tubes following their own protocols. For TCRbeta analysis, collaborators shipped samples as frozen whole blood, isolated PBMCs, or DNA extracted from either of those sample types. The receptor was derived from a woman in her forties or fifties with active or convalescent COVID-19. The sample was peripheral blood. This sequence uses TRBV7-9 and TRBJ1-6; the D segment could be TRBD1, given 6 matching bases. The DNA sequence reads TGTGCCAGCAGCCCTGTGGGGAGGGGGGGGAAGTTGGCACCCCTCCACTTT. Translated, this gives CASSPVGRGGKLAPLHF.